This T cell receptor beta chain was retrieved from a study of beta chain features in type 1 diabetes. The overall study: Sorted cells, 90 million to 120 million in number, were examined across all samples. Study observations and caveats: Naive, central memory and Treg TCRB repertoires seemed to resemble each other more closely in patients than they did in healthy donors. PCR might favor shorter templates, equally in patients and controls.

V dropped 9 bases and J dropped 8; count of bases not matched to a gene: 8. The CDR3 consists of 15 residues. Germline CDR1 is MNHNY and CDR2 is SVGAGI (reference sequence). Every bit of the isolated RNA underwent reverse transcription, so sequencing read expressed TCRB transcripts. The table came from immunoSEQ multiplex PCR; TCRdb's copy has only in-frame clones and leaves some out. The table has a few hundred thousand clones, less than 15% seen once. This clone was counted a few times. As yet, its antigen is unknown. The chain has TRBV6-6 and TRBJ2-1; 15 nucleotides align to TRBD2. The sequence derives from a woman aged 18-35 years in good health. The sequenced material came from naive CD4+ T cells from blood. The CDR3 sequence is CASRTSGRAWDEQFF. CDR3 DNA sequence: TGTGCCAGTCGGACTAGCGGGAGGGCCTGGGATGAGCAGTTCTTC.